These 18 T cell receptor beta chains were all obtained from the same sample, sequenced in a study of blood T cell repertoires in COVID-19. Repertoires were generated with immunoSEQ multiplex PCR, while TCRdb's copy carries only in-frame clones and drops some. Here the sample spans 95,000 or so clones, 75% to 90% being singletons. The specimen was peripheral blood. Receptor source: an elderly man with active or convalescent COVID-19.

The rearrangement joins TRBV4-1 to TRBJ2-6; 7 nucleotides agree with TRBD1. The CDR3 is 18 amino acids. CDR1 is MGHRA, CDR2 YSYEKL, per germline. V trimming: 2 bases; J trimming: 2 bases; junction bases outside the gene matches: 9. CDR3 loop: CASSQSPHTGAGANVLTF. Here the CDR3 DNA reads TGCGCCAGCAGCCAAAGCCCACATACAGGGGCTGGGGCCAACGTCCTGACTTTC.

This chain uses TRBV12-3 or TRBV12-4 with TRBJ2-1, with a tentative D call TRBD2 (5 bases). The CDR3 is 11 amino acids. Trimming stripped 1 base from V and 16 bases from J, with 11 bases between. This CDR3 reads CASSLVGGSFF. CDR3 nucleotide sequence: TGTGCCAGCAGTTTAGTTGGCGGGTCATTCTTC.

This chain uses TRBV11-2 with TRBJ2-1; maybe TRBD2 (5 bases). CDR3 size: 13 residues. Germline lookup yields CDR1 SGHAT and CDR2 FQNNGV. Trimming left V 3 bases short and J 7 bases short, with 10 bases between. The CDR3 is CASSFLARNEQFF. Written as DNA, the CDR3 is TGTGCCAGCAGCTTTTTAGCGCGTAATGAGCAGTTCTTC.

The chain couples TRBV29-1 to TRBJ1-5; 7 bases agree with TRBD1. Unmatched junction bases numbered 0, after V lost 0 bases and J lost 4 bases. The CDR3 extends over 13 amino acids. Germline CDR1 reads SQVTM; CDR2 reads ANQGSEA. The CDR3 reads CSVEEDRNQPQHF. The CDR3 coding sequence is TGCAGCGTTGAAGAGGACAGGAATCAGCCCCAGCATTTT.

This clone came up a few times. V usage is TRBV6-2 or TRBV6-3 and J usage is TRBJ2-7, with 8 bases matching TRBD2. Germline CDR1 is MNHEY and CDR2 is SVGEGT. CDR3 size: 14 residues. With V trimmed by 0 bases and J by 5 bases, 3 bases remained unmatched. CDR3 amino acids: CASSYSGTSDEQYF. The CDR3 DNA follows: TGTGCCAGCAGTTACTCCGGGACTAGTGACGAGCAGTACTTC.

This clone showed up just a few times. The genes are TRBV7-3 and TRBJ2-2, with a tentative D call TRBD1 (5 bases). The CDR3 totals 18 residues. Germline lookup yields CDR1 SGHTA and CDR2 FQGTGA. The V and J ends lost 3 bases and 2 bases respectively, with 19 bases between them. This CDR3 reads CASSLLPLGPSNTGELFF. For the CDR3, the DNA is TGTGCCAGCAGCTTGCTCCCGCTGGGGCCATCCAACACCGGGGAGCTGTTTTTT.

This clone appeared a single time. This sequence joins TRBV5-1 and TRBJ2-2; possible D gene TRBD2, 5 bases. The CDR3 sequence is 15 residues long. The germline V gene encodes CDR1 SGHRS and CDR2 YFSETQ. V was pared by 0 bases and J by 1 base, with 7 bases between. The CDR3 spells CASSLVGVNTGELFF. CDR3 DNA: TGCGCCAGCAGCTTGGTGGGAGTGAACACCGGGGAGCTGTTTTTT.

This clone was seen only once. The chain recombines TRBV18 with TRBJ2-7; 11 bases match TRBD2. The germline CDR1 and CDR2 sequences are KGHSH and LQKENI. Trimming took 6 bases from V and 1 from J; bases not matched to a gene: 5. The CDR3 loop spans 15 amino acids. The CDR3 here is CASSPGLAESYEQYF. CDR3 bases: TGTGCCAGCTCGCCGGGACTAGCGGAGTCCTACGAGCAGTACTTC. Full variable domain (remainder filled in from reference TRBV18 and TRBJ2-7): NAGVMQNPRHLVRRRGQEARLRCSPMKGHSHVYWYRQLPEEGLKFMVYLQKENIIDESGMPKERFSAEFPKEGPSILRIQQVVRGDSAAYFCASSPGLAESYEQYFGPGTRLTVT.

This clone was counted once. The chain recombines TRBV3-1 (or the pseudogene TRBV3-2) with TRBJ1-6; D is ambiguous. Germline CDR1 reads LGHDT; CDR2 reads YNNKEL (reference sequence). The CDR3 spans 12 residues. V was cut by 4 bases and J by 14 bases, with 12 bases left in between. The CDR3 DNA sequence: TGTGCCAGCAGCCGCCTGAGTTCGTCCCTCCACTTT. Protein sequence: CASSRLSSSLHF.

Only one count was recorded for this clone. V and J are TRBV19 and TRBJ1-2; the D gene is possibly TRBD1 (6 bases). The V gene's germline CDR1 is LNHDA and CDR2 SQIVND (reference sequence). CDR3 length equals 17 residues. Trimming took 0 bases from V and 4 from J, leaving 18 bases between them. The CDR3 DNA reads TGTGCCAGTAGTATAGATCGCCGCGCAGGGGTGGGCTATGGCTACACCTTC. Translating it yields CASSIDRRAGVGYGYTF.

The genes are TRBV13 and TRBJ2-1; D may be TRBD1 (6 bases). The ends were cut back, 2 bases at V and 9 bases at J, with 11 bases in the middle. The germline V gene has CDR1 PRHDT and CDR2 FYEKMQ (reference sequence). The CDR3 covers 13 residues. As DNA, the CDR3 is TGTGCCAGCAGCTTAAAACAGGGTTTTGAGCAGTTCTTC. It translates to CASSLKQGFEQFF.

V usage is TRBV10-3 and J usage is TRBJ1-6, with 9 bases identical to TRBD1. V gave up 4 bases and J gave up 10 bases; unmatched junction bases: 8. Germline lookup yields CDR1 ENHRY and CDR2 SYGVKD. CDR3 length: 15 residues. The CDR3 DNA sequence: TGTGCCATCAGTGGTGGGGGACAGGGAAAGTCACCCCTCCACTTT. It translates to CAISGGGQGKSPLHF.

This chain joins TRBV5-4 and TRBJ2-7; tentatively, D is TRBD1 (6 bases). Deletions cut 4 bases from V and 2 bases from J, with 16 bases between. The germline gives CDR1 SGHNT, CDR2 YYREEE (reference sequence). CDR3 length: 15 residues. CDR3 residues: CASSQPGQITYEQYF. CDR3 bases: TGTGCCAGCAGCCAACCGGGACAAATAACCTACGAGCAGTACTTC.

The chain employs TRBV6-2 or TRBV6-3 and TRBJ2-1, with TRBD2 as a possible D gene (6 bases). V was cut by 1 base and J by 6 bases, with 10 bases left in between. Germline V gene sequence: CDR1 MNHEY, CDR2 SVGEGT. The CDR3 has 14 amino acids. The CDR3 here is CASSYWGVGNEQFF. The CDR3, as DNA: TGTGCCAGCAGTTACTGGGGGGTAGGCAATGAGCAGTTCTTC.

The chain has TRBV15 and TRBJ1-4, with a weak D call TRBD1 (6 bases). This CDR3 contains 15 residues. V was shortened by 1 base and J by 8 bases, with 14 bases between the two germline ends. Per germline, CDR1 LNHNV and CDR2 YYDKDF (reference sequence). The CDR3 region has the DNA TGTGCCACCAGCAGAGCTACAGGGCTGGAAGAAAAACTGTTTTTT. Its translation is CATSRATGLEEKLFF.

Note on this clone: At the DNA level, this CDR3 is encoded by other sequences in the same sample as well. The chain links TRBV4-3 to TRBJ1-2, with 8 bases that match TRBD1. The V gene end was trimmed by 0 bases and the J gene end by 4 bases; junction bases not matched to a gene: 4. From germline, CDR1 is LGHNA and CDR2 YSLEER. The CDR3 covers 15 residues. The CDR3 here is CASSQERTGIYGYTF. CDR3 DNA: TGCGCCAGCAGCCAAGAAAGGACAGGGATCTATGGCTACACCTTC.

This clone was detected once. The chain uses TRBV28 and TRBJ2-5; no clear D. The germline gives CDR1 MDHEN, CDR2 SYDVKM. Between the trimmed V and J ends, which lost 6 bases and 5 bases, there was a span of 10 bases. This CDR3 comprises 12 residues. The CDR3 DNA follows: TGTGCCAGCAGCCCTCCGTTGGAGACCCAGTACTTC. Its translation: CASSPPLETQYF.

The V and J genes are TRBV28 and TRBJ2-3; D is perhaps TRBD2 (5 bases). Germline CDR1 reads MDHEN; CDR2 reads SYDVKM. The V end was cut by 2 bases, the J end by 7 bases, with 10 bases between. The CDR3 is made up of 13 amino acids. Written as DNA, the CDR3 is TGTGCCAGCAGTTTAACGGAGGTGAATACGCAGTATTTT. This gives the protein CASSLTEVNTQYF.